Shown below are 30 T cell receptor beta chains from a single sample sequenced in a study of cytomegalovirus exposure and HLA in healthy donors. The study ran its PCR with 60 Vbeta and 13 Jbeta primers. Assay used: immunoSEQ multiplex PCR; TCRdb lists only in-frame clones, some missing. This sample has about 150,000 clones, with 75% to 80% found just once. The sequenced sample consisted of PBMCs. The receptor set was obtained from a male donor in good health and CMV-seronegative.

This chain connects TRBV7-3 to TRBJ1-1; weak D call: TRBD1 (5 bases). CDR1 is SGHTA and CDR2 is FQGTGA in the germline V gene. The CDR3 length is 13 residues. V was trimmed by 5 bases and J by 1 base, leaving 8 bases between them. The CDR3 reads CASSPTGNTEAFF. Here the CDR3 DNA reads TGTGCCAGCAGCCCTACAGGGAACACTGAAGCTTTCTTT.

The chain employs TRBV5-4 and TRBJ1-2; TRBD1 might be the D (6 bases). CDR3 size: 14 residues. V was pared by 1 base and J by 8 bases, with 15 bases between. The V gene's germline CDR1 is SGHNT and CDR2 YYREEE (reference sequence). The DNA for the CDR3 is TGTGCCAGCAGCTTGAAAGCAGGGGCGCGGGGCTACACCTTC. Translation: CASSLKAGARGYTF.

V usage is TRBV19 and J usage is TRBJ2-1; 13 positions agree with TRBD2. CDR1 LNHDA and CDR2 SQIVND come from the germline V gene (reference sequence). J lost 7 bases, V lost 4 bases, and 10 bases had no gene match. The length of the CDR3 is 17 residues. As DNA, the CDR3 is TGTGCCAGTAGTACGGGACTAGCGGGAATAGGGGCAAATGAGCAGTTCTTC. It codes for CASSTGLAGIGANEQFF.

This clone was counted between two and nine times. This chain joins TRBV7-3 and TRBJ1-1; 8 positions agree with TRBD1. The CDR3 extends over 21 amino acids. Germline V CDR1 and CDR2: SGHTA, FQGTGA. V lost 7 bases, J lost 0 bases, and 25 bases stayed unmatched. CDR3 bases: TGTGCCAGCAACGGAACTCGGGGTGATTCCGGGACAGGACTTTTGAACACTGAAGCTTTCTTT. It is translated as CASNGTRGDSGTGLLNTEAFF.

The chain uses TRBV7-9 and TRBJ1-2; TRBD1 aligns across 7 bases. CDR1 is SEHNR and CDR2 is FQNEAQ in the germline V gene (reference sequence). V shed 1 base and J 4 bases; nucleotides not matched to a gene: 6. This CDR3 is 15 amino acids long. CDR3 protein: CASSLGPGGGYGYTF. DNA of the CDR3: TGTGCCAGCAGCTTAGGGCCAGGGGGAGGCTATGGCTACACCTTC.

J is TRBJ1-5 and V is TRBV6-1; 9 bases are a match to TRBD1. CDR3 length: 13 residues. The germline CDR1 and CDR2 sequences are MNHNS and SASEGT. V was clipped by 8 bases and J by 5 bases; unmatched bases: 4. In DNA, the CDR3 is TGTGCCAGCGGACAGGGGACCCATCAGCCCCAGCATTTT. Its protein product is CASGQGTHQPQHF.

The chain has TRBV6-5 and TRBJ2-1, with 9 bases aligning to TRBD2. V dropped 7 bases and J dropped 5; count of bases not matched to a gene: 9. Germline CDR1 reads MNHEY; CDR2 reads SVGAGI. The CDR3 loop spans 15 amino acids. This CDR3 is CASTSGTSMNNEQFF. CDR3 coding DNA: TGTGCCAGCACCTCAGGGACTAGCATGAACAATGAGCAGTTCTTC.

The rearrangement joins TRBV7-2 to TRBJ2-3, with 8 positions matching TRBD2. J gave up 0 bases and V 9 bases, and 5 bases lay outside the gene matches. CDR3 length equals 14 residues. The germline CDR1 and CDR2 sequences are SGHTA and FQGNSA. Written as DNA, the CDR3 is TGTGCCAGTAAGCGGGGGCCCAGCACAGATACGCAGTATTTT. It specifies CASKRGPSTDTQYF.

V and J are TRBV29-1 and TRBJ1-4, with TRBD1 matching over 8 bases. The length of the CDR3 is 16 residues. V lost 4 bases and J lost 7; bases outside the gene matches: 14. CDR1 SQVTM and CDR2 ANQGSEA come from the germline V gene. In DNA, the CDR3 is TGCAGCGTTGGCTTGTGGCAGGGGGCGCCTGGTGAAAAACTGTTTTTT. Translated, it gives CSVGLWQGAPGEKLFF.

The CDR3 coding sequence is TGCAGCGTTGAAGGGACTAGCGCCGATACGCAGTATTTT. Residues: CSVEGTSADTQYF. V is TRBV29-1 and J is TRBJ2-3; TRBD2 matches at 9 bases. In germline, CDR1 is SQVTM, CDR2 ANQGSEA. The CDR3 covers 13 residues. The V gene end was trimmed by 1 base and the J gene end by 6 bases; junction bases not matched to a gene: 2.

This clone was detected a few times. The chain combines TRBV27 with TRBJ2-3; 7 bases map to TRBD2. The CDR3 loop spans 15 amino acids. V shed 3 bases, J shed 1 base, and the junction held 4 bases outside the gene matches. Germline CDR1 is MNHEY and CDR2 is SMNVEV (reference sequence). CDR3 DNA sequence: TGTGCCAGCAGTTTGGGGGGGATCGGCACAGATACGCAGTATTTT. Protein sequence: CASSLGGIGTDTQYF.

J is TRBJ1-2 and V is TRBV5-1; 9 bases are a match to TRBD1. Germline values: CDR1 SGHRS, CDR2 YFSETQ. J lost 4 bases, V lost 4 bases, and 8 bases had no gene match. The CDR3 is made up of 15 amino acids. The CDR3, as DNA: TGCGCCAGCAGCCCGGACAGGGGTCGCCTCTATGGCTACACCTTC. It specifies CASSPDRGRLYGYTF.

Only a few counts were recorded for this clone. V is TRBV14 and J is TRBJ2-1; 8 bases align to TRBD2. The ends lost 3 bases at V and 3 bases at J; junction bases unmatched: 10. CDR1 is SGHDN, CDR2 FVKESK, per germline. The CDR3 has 17 amino acids. The CDR3 DNA reads TGTGCCAGCAGCCAGGTCCGGGGGGGGGCTGACTACAATGAGCAGTTCTTC. Its protein product is CASSQVRGGADYNEQFF.

This rearrangement joins TRBV5-5 to TRBJ1-2; D may be TRBD1 (5 bases). The CDR3 extends over 15 amino acids. The germline V gene encodes CDR1 SGHKS and CDR2 YYEKEE (reference sequence). Trimming left V 0 bases short and J 0 bases short, with 9 bases between. In nucleotides, the CDR3 is TGTGCCAGCAGCTTGGGTCCAGGGACTAACTATGGCTACACCTTC. Translation gives CASSLGPGTNYGYTF.

Concerning this clone itself: Distinct nucleotide sequences in the sample also encode this CDR3. The chain is built from TRBV5-1 and TRBJ2-7, with D possibly matching TRBD2 (6 bases). V was shortened by 0 bases and J by 3 bases, with 7 bases between the two germline ends. This CDR3 has 13 amino acids. CDR1 and CDR2 (germline): SGHRS, YFSETQ. Here the CDR3 reads CASSLGGDYEQYF. CDR3 nucleotides: TGCGCCAGCAGCTTGGGGGGGGACTACGAGCAGTACTTC.

The chain couples TRBV19 to TRBJ2-7, with 9 positions matching TRBD2. Losses at the gene ends were 7 bases for V and 3 bases for J; bases not matched to a gene: 4. The germline V gene encodes CDR1 LNHDA and CDR2 SQIVND (reference sequence). This CDR3 is built from 13 residues. Here the CDR3 DNA reads TGTGCCAGTAAGAATAGCGGGGGCTACGAGCAGTACTTC. Residues: CASKNSGGYEQYF.

This clone was seen just once. The chain uses TRBV28 and TRBJ2-3; 11 nucleotides line up with TRBD1. This CDR3 is 15 amino acids long. V shed 6 bases and J 4 bases; nucleotides not matched to a gene: 6. CDR1 MDHEN and CDR2 SYDVKM come from the germline V gene. This chain's CDR3 is CASSRTGGEADTQYF. In DNA, the CDR3 is TGTGCCAGCAGCCGGACAGGGGGCGAGGCAGATACGCAGTATTTT.

This CDR3 is CASSARAGSYEQYF. The DNA of the CDR3 is TGTGCCAGCAGTGCCCGGGCAGGGTCCTACGAGCAGTACTTC. V usage is TRBV6-1 and J usage is TRBJ2-7; D perhaps matches TRBD1 (5 bases). The V end was cut by 4 bases, the J end by 1 base, with 11 bases between. CDR3 length: 14 residues. CDR1 is MNHNS, CDR2 SASEGT, per germline.

The V and J genes are TRBV5-1 and TRBJ2-3; 7 positions agree with TRBD2. CDR3 length: 14 amino acids. J lost 6 bases, V lost 3 bases, and 7 bases had no gene match. The germline V gene has CDR1 SGHRS and CDR2 YFSETQ. This CDR3 is CASSYLAAADTQYF. For the CDR3, the DNA is TGCGCCAGCAGCTACCTAGCGGCGGCGGATACGCAGTATTTT.

This clone was recorded a few times. The chain joins TRBV10-3 to TRBJ2-1; 10 bases are shared with TRBD2. This CDR3 spans 16 amino acids. The junction had 9 bases not matched to a gene; V was cut back by 3 bases and J by 7 bases. CDR1 is ENHRY, CDR2 SYGVKD, per germline. For the CDR3, the DNA is TGTGCCATCAGTGAACTGAAGCGGGGGGGCGGAAATGAGCAGTTCTTC. Protein product: CAISELKRGGGNEQFF.

This clone was counted once. J is TRBJ1-2 and V is TRBV30; the match to TRBD1 covers 7 bases. The CDR3 totals 12 residues. V gave up 4 bases and J gave up 4 bases; unmatched junction bases: 3. From germline, CDR1 is GTSNPN and CDR2 SVGIG (reference sequence). In DNA, the CDR3 is TGTGCCTGGACGGGACAGTCCTATGGCTACACCTTC. Residues: CAWTGQSYGYTF.

The chain uses TRBV4-3 and TRBJ2-7; 15 bases match TRBD2. J was trimmed by 1 base and V by 3 bases; bases with no gene match: 7. CDR3 length equals 18 residues. Germline CDR1 reads LGHNA; CDR2 reads YSLEER. CDR3: CASSQSGTSGGLSYEQYF. For the CDR3, the DNA is TGCGCCAGCAGCCAGTCCGGGACTAGCGGGGGGCTTTCCTACGAGCAGTACTTC.

The rearrangement uses TRBV5-1 and TRBJ2-7; D not resolved. Germline-derived CDR1 and CDR2 are SGHRS and YFSETQ. Deletions cut 1 base from V and 3 bases from J, with 8 bases between. The CDR3 covers 13 residues. CDR3 sequence (DNA): TGCGCCAGCAGCTTGTCCACAAACTACGAGCAGTACTTC. Translated, it gives CASSLSTNYEQYF.

The V and J genes are TRBV2 and TRBJ2-7, with TRBD1 as a possible D gene (5 bases). Trimming left V 3 bases short and J 7 bases short, with 10 bases between. The CDR3 contains 12 residues. Germline loops: CDR1 SNHLY, CDR2 FYNNEI. The CDR3 DNA is TGTGCCAGCAGTGAGGGGCAGGGAGAGCAGTACTTC. Protein product: CASSEGQGEQYF.

Here the CDR3 reads CSVEDWGPTGVRSGEKLFF. The DNA for the CDR3 is TGCAGCGTTGAAGATTGGGGGCCGACAGGTGTTCGAAGTGGGGAAAAACTGTTTTTT. The chain combines TRBV29-1 with TRBJ1-4; D perhaps matches TRBD1 (6 bases). Deletions cut 0 bases from V and 8 bases from J, with 28 bases between. CDR1 is SQVTM and CDR2 is ANQGSEA in the germline V gene. The CDR3 spans 19 residues.

The chain recombines TRBV4-1 with TRBJ2-7, with 8 bases fitting TRBD2. Germline CDR1 reads MGHRA; CDR2 reads YSYEKL. V trimming: 0 bases; J trimming: 3 bases; junction bases outside the gene matches: 13. The CDR3 has 18 amino acids. The CDR3 DNA follows: TGCGCCAGCAGCCAAGATAGAGGGGAGCGGGGGCTTTTCTACGAGCAGTACTTC. Encoded protein: CASSQDRGERGLFYEQYF.

This chain connects TRBV5-1 to TRBJ2-1; 11 nucleotides align to TRBD2. The V segment lost 3 bases and the J segment 4 bases; nucleotides outside the gene matches: 6. The CDR3 consists of 16 residues. CDR1 is SGHRS and CDR2 is YFSETQ in the germline V gene. CDR3 DNA: TGCGCCAGCAGCTACCCCGGGACTAGCGGTTACAATGAGCAGTTCTTC. Encoded protein: CASSYPGTSGYNEQFF.

The rearrangement uses TRBV9 and TRBJ2-1; the D is unclear. This CDR3 is 14 amino acids long. Deletions cut 0 bases from V and 5 bases from J, with 9 bases between. CDR1 and CDR2 (germline): SGDLS, YYNGEE. The CDR3: CASSVVPTNNEQFF. The DNA of the CDR3 is TGTGCCAGCAGCGTAGTCCCAACTAACAATGAGCAGTTCTTC.

In the case of this clone: An end of the junction does not agree with germline; a read error may underlie this. Other DNA variants within this sample encode the same CDR3. V gene TRBV19 combines with J gene TRBJ1-5, with 12 bases aligning to TRBD1. Germline loops: CDR1 LNHDA, CDR2 SQIVND (reference sequence). The CDR3 has 17 amino acids. In nucleotides, the CDR3 is TGCGCCAGTAGTTTCGGGACAGGGGGCTATAGCAATCAGCCCCAGCATTTT. Translated, it gives CASSFGTGGYSNQPQHF.

J is TRBJ1-2 and V is TRBV19, with D perhaps matching TRBD1 (6 bases). The CDR3 covers 14 residues. The germline gives CDR1 LNHDA, CDR2 SQIVND (reference sequence). V was trimmed by 10 bases and J by 4 bases, leaving 19 bases between them. The CDR3 protein is CATGVGRISYGYTF. DNA for the CDR3: TGTGCCACAGGGGTTGGTCGAATTAGCTATGGCTACACCTTC.